This TCR beta chain was obtained from a study of cytomegalovirus exposure and HLA in healthy donors. Study-level information: The same platform as the roughly 700 first-cohort repertoires was used for the 120 validation repertoires, a later analysis reported. General observations from the study: Testing in vitro showed a few CMV-associated chains specific for CMV antigens.

Comment on this clone: The antigen is not known.

Germline CDR1 SNHLY, CDR2 FYNNEI. The CDR3 length is 18 residues. After removal of 6 bases from V and 1 base from J, the junction contained 13 bases not matched to a gene. The donors were members of the validation cohort comprising about 130 subjects, separate from the roughly 640-subject first cohort. The method was immunoSEQ multiplex PCR; TCRdb's version includes in-frame clones alone and lacks a portion of them. Among 100,000 to 150,000 clones listed, approximately 92% were seen once. The TCR was taken from a woman aged 18 to 35 in good health and CMV-seronegative. This chain joins TRBV2 and TRBJ1-5, with 9 nucleotides matching TRBD1. The sample was PBMCs. The CDR3 DNA sequence: TGTGCCAGCAGCCGGGACAGGGTCTCTTCGGGGAGCAATCAGCCCCAGCATTTT. Translation: CASSRDRVSSGSNQPQHF. The whole variable domain, filled in from reference TRBV2 and TRBJ1-5, reads EPEVTQTPSHQVTQMGQEVILRCVPISNHLYFYWYRQILGQKVEFLVSFYNNEISEKSEIFDDQFSVERPDGSNFTLKIRSTKLEDSAMYFCASSRDRVSSGSNQPQHFGDGTRLSIL.